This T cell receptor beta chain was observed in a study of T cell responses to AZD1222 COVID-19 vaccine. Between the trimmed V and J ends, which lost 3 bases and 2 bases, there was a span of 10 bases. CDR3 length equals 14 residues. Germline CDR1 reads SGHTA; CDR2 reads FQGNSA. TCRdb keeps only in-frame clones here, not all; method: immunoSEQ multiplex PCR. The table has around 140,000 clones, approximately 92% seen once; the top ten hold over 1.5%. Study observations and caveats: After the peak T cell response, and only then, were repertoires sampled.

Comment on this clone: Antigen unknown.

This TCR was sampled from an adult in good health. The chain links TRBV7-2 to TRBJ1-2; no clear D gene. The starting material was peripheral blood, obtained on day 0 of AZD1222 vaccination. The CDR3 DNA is TGTGCCAGCAGCTTCGACATCACAAACTATGGCTACACCTTC. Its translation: CASSFDITNYGYTF.